One and the same sample provided the 11 T cell receptor beta chains below, sequenced in a study of blood T cell repertoires in COVID-19. Data came from immunoSEQ multiplex PCR; TCRdb stores just in-frame clones and leaves some out. The sample lists some 160,000 clones, approximately 92% occurring once. The sample taken for sequencing was peripheral blood. Receptor source: a woman aged 60-75 years with active COVID-19.

V and J are TRBV5-1 and TRBJ2-7; TRBD1 matches at 9 bases. The CDR3 totals 16 residues. V shed 4 bases and J 5 bases; nucleotides not matched to a gene: 13. The germline V gene encodes CDR1 SGHRS and CDR2 YFSETQ. The CDR3 nucleotides are TGCGCCAGCAGCCCACCTGGAACAGGGGGCCTGGACGAGCAGTACTTC. Its translation: CASSPPGTGGLDEQYF.

This clone was found once. The chain links TRBV19 to TRBJ2-7, with TRBD1 matching over 9 bases. The CDR3 length is 14 residues. Germline values: CDR1 LNHDA, CDR2 SQIVND (reference sequence). V was clipped by 6 bases and J by 1 base; unmatched bases: 4. CDR3 in amino acids: CASRATGGSYEQYF. The CDR3 nucleotides read TGTGCCAGTAGAGCGACAGGGGGATCCTACGAGCAGTACTTC.

This chain joins TRBV3-1 (or the pseudogene TRBV3-2) and TRBJ2-5, with TRBD1 as a possible D gene (6 bases). The germline V and J ends were trimmed by 3 bases and 3 bases, with 20 bases remaining between them. CDR3 length: 17 amino acids. Per the germline V gene, CDR1 is LGHDT and CDR2 is YNNKEL (reference sequence). The CDR3 is CASSHPPGDVRKETQYF. Written as DNA, the CDR3 is TGTGCCAGCAGCCACCCTCCAGGGGACGTCAGAAAAGAGACCCAGTACTTC.

The J gene is TRBJ1-1, the V gene TRBV6-5, with D possibly TRBD1 on 5 matching bases. Trimming cost V 8 bases and J 2 bases, with 12 bases left between them. CDR3 length: 13 amino acids. Looked up from germline, CDR1 is MNHEY and CDR2 is SVGAGI. CDR3 amino acids: CASGMTDNTEAFF. DNA of the CDR3: TGTGCCAGCGGGATGACAGATAACACTGAAGCTTTCTTT.

This clone occurred once. V gene TRBV6-5 combines with J gene TRBJ2-7; 7 nucleotides agree with TRBD1. This CDR3 region has 12 residues. V lost 9 bases to trimming and J lost 1 base; unmatched junction nucleotides: 3. Germline CDR1 is MNHEY and CDR2 is SVGAGI. This CDR3 is CASRDRSYEQYF. The CDR3 coding sequence is TGTGCCAGTCGGGACAGATCCTACGAGCAGTACTTC.

The chain uses TRBV28 and TRBJ1-2; 10 nucleotides agree with TRBD1. Germline V lookup: CDR1 MDHEN, CDR2 SYDVKM. The V segment lost 4 bases and the J segment 0 bases; nucleotides outside the gene matches: 2. CDR3 size: 15 residues. CDR3 protein: CASSSTGGPNYGYTF. The CDR3 DNA reads as TGTGCCAGCAGTTCGACAGGGGGCCCTAACTATGGCTACACCTTC.

The CDR3 reads CASSIARVGYNEQFF. Here the CDR3 DNA reads TGTGCCAGTAGTATAGCCAGGGTCGGTTACAATGAGCAGTTCTTC. The chain is built from TRBV19 and TRBJ2-1; D perhaps matches TRBD1 (5 bases). Per the germline V gene, CDR1 is LNHDA and CDR2 is SQIVND (reference sequence). The CDR3 is 15 amino acids. V gave up 1 base and J gave up 4 bases, with 11 bases separating them.

This clone was found once. The rearrangement uses TRBV5-8 and TRBJ1-1; perhaps TRBD1 as D (6 bases). Trimming stripped 1 base from V and 11 bases from J, with 15 bases between. There are 13 residues in the CDR3. Germline V CDR1 and CDR2: SGHTS, YDEGEE. As DNA, the CDR3 is TGTGCCAGCAGCTTGAGGTTCGGGACATGGGCTTTCTTT. It codes for CASSLRFGTWAFF. Using reference TRBV5-8 and TRBJ1-1 for the parts outside the CDR3, the full variable domain is EAGVTQSPTHLIKTRGQQATLRCSPISGHTSVYWYQQALGLGLQFLLWYDEGEERNRGNFPPRFSGRQFPNYSSELNVNALELEDSALYLCASSLRFGTWAFFGQGTRLTVV.

This chain joins TRBV7-6 and TRBJ2-1, with D hard to call. The CDR3 has 13 amino acids. V lost 7 bases to trimming and J lost 4 bases, with 11 bases between them. Germline V lookup: CDR1 SGHVS, CDR2 FNYEAQ. In DNA, the CDR3 is TGTGCCAGCACCCTGAGTTTATACAATGAGCAGTTCTTC. This translates into CASTLSLYNEQFF.

There are a few counts of this clone. The chain recombines TRBV5-1 with TRBJ2-1, with a possible D match to TRBD2 (7 bases). Germline assignment: CDR1 SGHRS and CDR2 YFSETQ. CDR3 size: 15 residues. V dropped 4 bases and J dropped 2 bases, with 13 bases sitting between them. CDR3 sequence: CASSRGGVTYNEQFF. CDR3 nucleotide sequence: TGCGCCAGCAGCCGCGGGGGCGTCACCTACAATGAGCAGTTCTTC.

The chain couples TRBV19 to TRBJ2-3; 9 nucleotides agree with TRBD2. Germline CDR1 and CDR2: LNHDA and SQIVND (reference sequence). The trim removed 11 bases at V and 5 bases at J, leaving 11 bases unmatched. This CDR3 contains 14 residues. CDR3 region: CASRIAGGVDTQYF. The CDR3 region has the DNA TGTGCCTCCCGCATTGCGGGAGGGGTAGATACGCAGTATTTT.